Given below is one T cell receptor (beta chain) in context. Profiled with immunoSEQ multiplex PCR; TCRdb holds only in-frame clones, not every one. The sample has more than 75,000 clones; roughly 84% are singletons. The data derive from a study of control samples from healthy donors and cancer patients. The sequencing input was PBMCs. The sequence was obtained from a man between 65 and 85 years old with lung cancer.

The CDR3 nucleotides are TGTGCTAGTGGTCTGGGCGTGGCTAGCAATCAGCCCCAGCATTTT. Translated: CASGLGVASNQPQHF. The J gene is TRBJ1-5, the V gene TRBV12-5; no definite D call. CDR3 size: 15 residues. Trimming took 5 bases from V and 0 from J, leaving 11 bases between them. Germline assignment: CDR1 LGHNT and CDR2 FRNRAP.